The clone carrying this T cell receptor (beta chain) showed up many times. The target antigen is unknown. The data were obtained in a study of T cells after yellow fever vaccination. Study background: SMART-Seq v4 Ultra Low Input served to prepare low-cell-number fractions. Regarding the study as a whole: Reappearance after the booster was seen for most primary-vaccination clones, at around 95% CD4 and around 90% CD8. Contaminants from the bulk population, in the form of abundant clonotypes, could be found in FACS-sorted repertoires.

A 5'RACE template-switching step, the method used to make TCR cDNA, added a universal primer site and UMIs. TCRdb redid the calling of the 5' RACE reads with MiXCR, one entry per CDR3 protein. The sample yields more than 300,000 distinct CDR3 sequences, around a tenth seen once. The CDR3 spans 12 residues. The V gene lost 5 bases and the J gene lost 4 bases, with 7 bases spanning the gap. The germline CDR1 and CDR2 sequences are SGHVS and FNYEAQ. The sequencing here drew on CD4+ T cells sorted from PBMCs, taken 45 days after the yellow fever booster vaccination. The chain links TRBV7-6 to TRBJ2-3; D not resolved. This clonotype originated in a man younger than 35 who received the YFV17D yellow fever vaccine. The chain's CDR3 is CASSATSDTQYF. The DNA of the CDR3 is TGTGCCAGCAGCGCGACTTCAGATACGCAGTATTTT.